This TCR beta chain was sequenced in a study of type 1 regulatory T cells. Looking at the study overall: An in vitro protocol generated T-allo10, a Tr1-enriched, alloantigen-specific CD4 T cell product. Study-level results: Tr1 cells had a more restricted TCR repertoire than non-Tr1 cells.

Note on this clonotype: Its antigen remains unidentified.

TCRdb called the reads again in MiXCR, with one record for every CDR3 protein. The repertoire consists of about 65,000 distinct CDR3 sequences, with approximately 50% occurring once and the leading ten covering 2% to 2.5%. Germline V gives CDR1 SGHKS, CDR2 YYEKEE (reference sequence). The CDR3 is 15 amino acids. Trimming took off 0 bases at V and 0 bases at J, with 9 bases between the two ends. The chain recombines TRBV5-5 with TRBJ2-5; D gene ambiguous. The sequence was obtained from a human donor in good health. The specimen was cultured non-Tr1 T cells, either the whole culture or a sorted T cell fraction (not recorded which). The CDR3 DNA reads as TGTGCCAGCAGCTTGGCTAGTAATCACCAAGAGACCCAGTACTTC. Amino acids: CASSLASNHQETQYF.